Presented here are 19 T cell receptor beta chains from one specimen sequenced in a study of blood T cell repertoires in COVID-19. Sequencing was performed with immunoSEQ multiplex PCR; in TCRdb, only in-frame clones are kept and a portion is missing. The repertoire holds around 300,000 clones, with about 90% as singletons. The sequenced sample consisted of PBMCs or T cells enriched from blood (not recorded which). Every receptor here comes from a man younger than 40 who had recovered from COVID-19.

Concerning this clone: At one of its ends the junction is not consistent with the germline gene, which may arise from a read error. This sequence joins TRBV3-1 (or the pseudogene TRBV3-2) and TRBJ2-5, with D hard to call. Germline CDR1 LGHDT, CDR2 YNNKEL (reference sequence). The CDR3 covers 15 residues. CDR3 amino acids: CASTQGQNIQETQYF. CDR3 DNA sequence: TGTGCCAGCACCCAAGGTCAGAATATCCAAGAGACCCAGTACTTC.

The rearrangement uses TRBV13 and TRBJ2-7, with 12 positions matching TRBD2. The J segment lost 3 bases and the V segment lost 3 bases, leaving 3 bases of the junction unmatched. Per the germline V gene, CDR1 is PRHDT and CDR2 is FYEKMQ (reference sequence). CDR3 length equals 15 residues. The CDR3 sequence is CASSFTSGGLYEQYF. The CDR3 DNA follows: TGTGCCAGCAGCTTCACTAGCGGGGGGCTCTACGAGCAGTACTTC.

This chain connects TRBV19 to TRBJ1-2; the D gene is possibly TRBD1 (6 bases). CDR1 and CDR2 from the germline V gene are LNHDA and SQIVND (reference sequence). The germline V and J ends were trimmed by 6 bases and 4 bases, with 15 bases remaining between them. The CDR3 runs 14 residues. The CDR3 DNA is TGTGCCAGTAGGATTGACAGGAGCTCCTATGGCTACACCTTC. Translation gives CASRIDRSSYGYTF.

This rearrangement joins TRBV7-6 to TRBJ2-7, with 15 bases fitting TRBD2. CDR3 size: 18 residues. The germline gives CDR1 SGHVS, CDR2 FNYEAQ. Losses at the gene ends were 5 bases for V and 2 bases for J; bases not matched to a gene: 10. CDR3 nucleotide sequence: TGTGCCAGCAGCCGGGGACTAGCGGGGGGCCTTTCTCCCTACGAGCAGTACTTC. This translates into CASSRGLAGGLSPYEQYF.

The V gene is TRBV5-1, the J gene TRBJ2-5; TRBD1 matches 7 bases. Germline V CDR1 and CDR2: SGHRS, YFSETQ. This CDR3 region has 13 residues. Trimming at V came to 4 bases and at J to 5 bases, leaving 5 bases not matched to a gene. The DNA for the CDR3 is TGCGCCAGCAGCGAGACAGGGTTTGAGACCCAGTACTTC. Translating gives CASSETGFETQYF.

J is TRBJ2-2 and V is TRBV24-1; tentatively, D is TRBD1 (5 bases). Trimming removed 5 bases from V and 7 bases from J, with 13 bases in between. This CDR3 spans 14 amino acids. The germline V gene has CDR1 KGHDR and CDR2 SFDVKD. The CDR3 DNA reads TGTGCCACCAGTGTAGGGCTTCAGGGCGGGGAGCTGTTTTTT. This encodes CATSVGLQGGELFF.

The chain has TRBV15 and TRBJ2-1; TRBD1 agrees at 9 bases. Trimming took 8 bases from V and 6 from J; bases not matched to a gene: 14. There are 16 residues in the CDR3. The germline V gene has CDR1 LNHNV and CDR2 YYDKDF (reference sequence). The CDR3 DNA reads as TGTGCCACCGCCCCGGGTTGGACAGGGGTTAGCAATGAGCAGTTCTTC. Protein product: CATAPGWTGVSNEQFF.

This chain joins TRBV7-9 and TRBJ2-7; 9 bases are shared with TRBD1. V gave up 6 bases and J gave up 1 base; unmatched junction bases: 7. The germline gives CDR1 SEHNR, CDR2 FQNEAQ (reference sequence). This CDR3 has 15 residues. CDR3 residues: CASSFPGQGSYEQYF. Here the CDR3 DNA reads TGTGCCAGCAGTTTTCCGGGACAGGGATCCTACGAGCAGTACTTC.

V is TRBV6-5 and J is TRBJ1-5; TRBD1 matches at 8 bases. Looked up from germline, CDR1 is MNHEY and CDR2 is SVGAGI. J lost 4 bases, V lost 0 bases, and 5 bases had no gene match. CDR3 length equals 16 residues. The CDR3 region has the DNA TGTGCCAGCAGTTACTCCAAAACAGGGGGGAATCAGCCCCAGCATTTT. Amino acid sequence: CASSYSKTGGNQPQHF.

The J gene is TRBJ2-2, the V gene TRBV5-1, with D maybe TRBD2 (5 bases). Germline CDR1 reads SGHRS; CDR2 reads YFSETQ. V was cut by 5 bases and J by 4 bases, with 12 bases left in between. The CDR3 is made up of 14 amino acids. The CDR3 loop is CASRGGSSTGELFF. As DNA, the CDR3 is TGCGCCAGCAGGGGTGGGAGCTCCACCGGGGAGCTGTTTTTT.

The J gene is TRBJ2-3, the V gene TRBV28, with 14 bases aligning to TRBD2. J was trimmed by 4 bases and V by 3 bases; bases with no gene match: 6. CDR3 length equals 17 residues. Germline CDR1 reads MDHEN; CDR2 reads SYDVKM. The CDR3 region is CASSLIGTSGGADTQYF. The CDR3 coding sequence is TGTGCCAGCAGTTTGATCGGGACTAGCGGGGGAGCAGATACGCAGTATTTT.

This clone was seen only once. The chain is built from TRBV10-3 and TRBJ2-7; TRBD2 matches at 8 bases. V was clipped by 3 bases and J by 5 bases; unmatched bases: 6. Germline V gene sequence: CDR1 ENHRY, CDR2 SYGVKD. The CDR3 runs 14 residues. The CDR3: CAISEPPGLDEQYF. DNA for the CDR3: TGTGCCATCAGTGAACCCCCGGGACTAGACGAGCAGTACTTC.

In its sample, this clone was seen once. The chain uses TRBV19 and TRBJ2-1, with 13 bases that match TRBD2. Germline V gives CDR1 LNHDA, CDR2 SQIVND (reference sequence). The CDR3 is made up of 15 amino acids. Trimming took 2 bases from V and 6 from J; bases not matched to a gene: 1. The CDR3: CASSIRTSGGNEQFF. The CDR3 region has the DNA TGTGCCAGTAGTATAAGGACTAGCGGGGGCAATGAGCAGTTCTTC.

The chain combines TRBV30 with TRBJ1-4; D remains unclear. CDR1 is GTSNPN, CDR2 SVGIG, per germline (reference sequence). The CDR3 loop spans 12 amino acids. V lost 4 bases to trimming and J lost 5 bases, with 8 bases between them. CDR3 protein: CAWKRENEKLFF. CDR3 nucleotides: TGTGCCTGGAAAAGGGAGAATGAAAAACTGTTTTTT.

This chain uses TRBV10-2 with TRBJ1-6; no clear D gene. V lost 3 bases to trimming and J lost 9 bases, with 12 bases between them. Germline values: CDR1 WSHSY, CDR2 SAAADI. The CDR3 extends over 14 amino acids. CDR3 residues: CASSDEESVSPLHF. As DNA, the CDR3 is TGCGCCAGCAGTGACGAGGAGAGCGTTTCACCCCTCCACTTT.

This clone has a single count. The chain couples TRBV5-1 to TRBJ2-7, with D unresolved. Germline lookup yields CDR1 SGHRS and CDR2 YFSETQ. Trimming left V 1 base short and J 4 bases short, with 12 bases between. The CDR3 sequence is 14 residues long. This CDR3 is CASSLTMTGYEQYF. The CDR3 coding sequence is TGCGCCAGCAGCTTGACTATGACGGGTTACGAGCAGTACTTC.

In DNA, the CDR3 is TGTGCCAGCAGTCAACTCAGGGGTGGGGCCAACGTCCTGACTTTC. Protein sequence: CASSQLRGGANVLTF. The chain is built from TRBV28 and TRBJ2-6, with TRBD1 as a possible D gene (6 bases). CDR1 is MDHEN, CDR2 SYDVKM, per germline. Trimming stripped 5 bases from V and 3 bases from J, with 11 bases between. The CDR3 runs 15 residues.

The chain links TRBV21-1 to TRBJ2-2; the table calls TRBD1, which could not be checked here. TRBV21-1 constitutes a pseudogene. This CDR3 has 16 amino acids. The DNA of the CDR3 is TGTGCCGGGCAGAGACAGGGAGTATTCGACACCGGGGAGCTGTTTTTT. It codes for CAGQRQGVFDTGELFF.

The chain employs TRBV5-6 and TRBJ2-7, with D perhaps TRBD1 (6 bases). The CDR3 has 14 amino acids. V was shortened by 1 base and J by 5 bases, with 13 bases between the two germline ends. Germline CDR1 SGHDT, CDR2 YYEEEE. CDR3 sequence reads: CASSLHRVANEQYF. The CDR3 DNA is TGTGCCAGCAGCTTGCACAGGGTAGCAAACGAGCAGTACTTC.